This record looks at one T cell receptor (beta chain) sequence and its context. As yet, its antigen is unknown. The CDR3 does not close with the conserved phenylalanine or tryptophan, likely indicating a read error. The limits of the CDR3 on the DNA are not certain, so only TCRdb's listed CDR3 is given. Amplifying from RNA transcripts, the study obtained TCR beta CDR3 regions. The first round was an RT-PCR with HTBI primers, and the second round was a multiplex PCR. TCRdb reanalysed the multiplex PCR reads using MiXCR and keeps one entry per CDR3 protein. In the table there are 900,000 to 1,200,000 distinct CDR3 sequences, about two fifths of which are singletons. The data were obtained in a study of Graves' ophthalmopathy and Graves' hyperthyroidism. Overall study: Being free of ophthalmopathy for 18 months of follow-up defined stable hyperthyroidism. Study-level findings and limits: A 13-signature model separated ophthalmopathy from stable hyperthyroidism, reaching about 91% sensitivity and less than 83% specificity cross-validated. Blood was where most expanded thyroid clonotypes above 0.001 frequency also turned up.

The CDR3 is 9 amino acids in total, end residues counted. Germline CDR1 SGHRS, CDR2 YFSETQ. The sample taken for sequencing was peripheral blood or thyroid tissue (not recorded which). The rearrangement joins TRBV5-1 to TRBJ2-2; the table assigns TRBD1, which was not confirmed against the DNA. The receptor's source is an adult man with Graves' hyperthyroidism. CDR3 in amino acids: CASSLGSQV.